These T cell receptor beta chains were read from a single sample in a study of blood T cell repertoires in COVID-19. Measured with immunoSEQ multiplex PCR; TCRdb has only the in-frame clones, and not every one. Here the sample spans 400,000 or so clones, around 89% being singletons. The material sequenced was PBMCs or T cells enriched from blood (not recorded which). The receptors here all came from a man under 40 who had recovered from COVID-19. Each CDR3 is given with its conserved first and last residue. Fields, in order: J gene, V gene, clone size, D gene, CDR3 DNA, CDR3 protein. A D gene is named only where the DNA matches it firmly. Rows may omit the clone size; those that give it use once, few, many or a size class.

J gene: TRBJ2-1
V gene: TRBV27
clone size: once
D gene: -
CDR3 DNA: TGTGCCAGCAGTTTACGACAGGCGTCGTACAATGAGCAGTTCTTC
CDR3 protein: CASSLRQASYNEQFF

J gene: TRBJ2-7
V gene: TRBV13
clone size: -
D gene: -
CDR3 DNA: TGTGCCAGCAGCTCAACTTTAACCTCCTACGAGCAGTACTTC
CDR3 protein: CASSSTLTSYEQYF

J gene: TRBJ2-5
V gene: TRBV19
clone size: -
D gene: TRBD1
CDR3 DNA: TGTGCCAGTAGTATGTGGGGACAGCCCGGACGGGAGACCCAGTACTTC
CDR3 protein: CASSMWGQPGRETQYF

J gene: TRBJ2-7
V gene: TRBV5-1
clone size: -
D gene: TRBD1
CDR3 DNA: TGCGCCAGCAGCTTGTTAGGCAGGGGGAACGAGCAGTACTTC
CDR3 protein: CASSLLGRGNEQYF

J gene: TRBJ1-6
V gene: TRBV12-3/TRBV12-4
clone size: -
D gene: TRBD1
CDR3 DNA: TGTGCCAGCGCAGGGGGTTCACCCCTCCACTTT
CDR3 protein: CASAGGSPLHF

J gene: TRBJ1-5
V gene: TRBV19
clone size: -
D gene: -
CDR3 DNA: TGTGCCAGTAATTCAGGGAATCTTTGGCCCCAGCATTTT
CDR3 protein: CASNSGNLWPQHF

J gene: TRBJ1-1
V gene: TRBV5-1
clone size: -
D gene: -
CDR3 DNA: TGCGCCAGCAGCTTGCCGGTAAAGATGAACACTGAAGCTTTCTTT
CDR3 protein: CASSLPVKMNTEAFF

J gene: TRBJ1-2
V gene: TRBV27
clone size: -
D gene: -
CDR3 DNA: TGTGCCAGCAGAGCGGACAGTTCTCTGGTGGATGGCTACACCTTC
CDR3 protein: CASRADSSLVDGYTF

J gene: TRBJ1-1
V gene: TRBV4-1
clone size: once
D gene: -
CDR3 DNA: TGCGCCAGCAGCCAAGACGTACAGCCTAGCCTCATGAACACTGAAGCTTTCTTT
CDR3 protein: CASSQDVQPSLMNTEAFF

J gene: TRBJ2-3
V gene: TRBV24-1
clone size: -
D gene: -
CDR3 DNA: TGTGCCACCAGTGGGAGGGACTTCACAGATACGCAGTATTTT
CDR3 protein: CATSGRDFTDTQYF

J gene: TRBJ1-5
V gene: TRBV10-3
clone size: -
D gene: -
CDR3 DNA: TGTGCCAGCGGGGCAGATAGCAATCAGCCCCAGCATTTT
CDR3 protein: CASGADSNQPQHF

J gene: TRBJ2-3
V gene: TRBV28
clone size: -
D gene: -
CDR3 DNA: TGTGCCAGCCACCAAGTACGGGGAGATACGCAGTATTTT
CDR3 protein: CASHQVRGDTQYF

J gene: TRBJ2-5
V gene: TRBV28
clone size: -
D gene: -
CDR3 DNA: TGTGCCAGCAGTTTACCAGGAGGTATGAAAGAGACCCAGTACTTC
CDR3 protein: CASSLPGGMKETQYF